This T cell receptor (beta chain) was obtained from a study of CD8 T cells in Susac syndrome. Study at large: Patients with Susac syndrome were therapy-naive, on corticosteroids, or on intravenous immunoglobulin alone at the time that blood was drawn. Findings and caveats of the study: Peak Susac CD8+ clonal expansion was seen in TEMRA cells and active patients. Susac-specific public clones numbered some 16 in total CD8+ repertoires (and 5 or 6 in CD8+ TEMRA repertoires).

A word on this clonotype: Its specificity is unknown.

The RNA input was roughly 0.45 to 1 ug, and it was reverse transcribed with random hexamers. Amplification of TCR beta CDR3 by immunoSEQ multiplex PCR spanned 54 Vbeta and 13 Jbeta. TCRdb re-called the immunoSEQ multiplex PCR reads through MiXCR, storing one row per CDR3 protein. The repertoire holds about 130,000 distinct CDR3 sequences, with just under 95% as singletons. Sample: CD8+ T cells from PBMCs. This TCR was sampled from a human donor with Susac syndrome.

CDR3 DNA: TGTGCCAGCAGCCAGGACAGGGACGCAGTTCAGCCCCAGCATTTT. Translation: CASSQDRDAVQPQHF. This chain connects TRBV27 to TRBJ1-5; TRBD1 agrees at 8 bases. The CDR3 covers 15 residues. J gave up 6 bases and V 6 bases, and 10 bases lay outside the gene matches. Per the germline V gene, CDR1 is MNHEY and CDR2 is SMNVEV (reference sequence).